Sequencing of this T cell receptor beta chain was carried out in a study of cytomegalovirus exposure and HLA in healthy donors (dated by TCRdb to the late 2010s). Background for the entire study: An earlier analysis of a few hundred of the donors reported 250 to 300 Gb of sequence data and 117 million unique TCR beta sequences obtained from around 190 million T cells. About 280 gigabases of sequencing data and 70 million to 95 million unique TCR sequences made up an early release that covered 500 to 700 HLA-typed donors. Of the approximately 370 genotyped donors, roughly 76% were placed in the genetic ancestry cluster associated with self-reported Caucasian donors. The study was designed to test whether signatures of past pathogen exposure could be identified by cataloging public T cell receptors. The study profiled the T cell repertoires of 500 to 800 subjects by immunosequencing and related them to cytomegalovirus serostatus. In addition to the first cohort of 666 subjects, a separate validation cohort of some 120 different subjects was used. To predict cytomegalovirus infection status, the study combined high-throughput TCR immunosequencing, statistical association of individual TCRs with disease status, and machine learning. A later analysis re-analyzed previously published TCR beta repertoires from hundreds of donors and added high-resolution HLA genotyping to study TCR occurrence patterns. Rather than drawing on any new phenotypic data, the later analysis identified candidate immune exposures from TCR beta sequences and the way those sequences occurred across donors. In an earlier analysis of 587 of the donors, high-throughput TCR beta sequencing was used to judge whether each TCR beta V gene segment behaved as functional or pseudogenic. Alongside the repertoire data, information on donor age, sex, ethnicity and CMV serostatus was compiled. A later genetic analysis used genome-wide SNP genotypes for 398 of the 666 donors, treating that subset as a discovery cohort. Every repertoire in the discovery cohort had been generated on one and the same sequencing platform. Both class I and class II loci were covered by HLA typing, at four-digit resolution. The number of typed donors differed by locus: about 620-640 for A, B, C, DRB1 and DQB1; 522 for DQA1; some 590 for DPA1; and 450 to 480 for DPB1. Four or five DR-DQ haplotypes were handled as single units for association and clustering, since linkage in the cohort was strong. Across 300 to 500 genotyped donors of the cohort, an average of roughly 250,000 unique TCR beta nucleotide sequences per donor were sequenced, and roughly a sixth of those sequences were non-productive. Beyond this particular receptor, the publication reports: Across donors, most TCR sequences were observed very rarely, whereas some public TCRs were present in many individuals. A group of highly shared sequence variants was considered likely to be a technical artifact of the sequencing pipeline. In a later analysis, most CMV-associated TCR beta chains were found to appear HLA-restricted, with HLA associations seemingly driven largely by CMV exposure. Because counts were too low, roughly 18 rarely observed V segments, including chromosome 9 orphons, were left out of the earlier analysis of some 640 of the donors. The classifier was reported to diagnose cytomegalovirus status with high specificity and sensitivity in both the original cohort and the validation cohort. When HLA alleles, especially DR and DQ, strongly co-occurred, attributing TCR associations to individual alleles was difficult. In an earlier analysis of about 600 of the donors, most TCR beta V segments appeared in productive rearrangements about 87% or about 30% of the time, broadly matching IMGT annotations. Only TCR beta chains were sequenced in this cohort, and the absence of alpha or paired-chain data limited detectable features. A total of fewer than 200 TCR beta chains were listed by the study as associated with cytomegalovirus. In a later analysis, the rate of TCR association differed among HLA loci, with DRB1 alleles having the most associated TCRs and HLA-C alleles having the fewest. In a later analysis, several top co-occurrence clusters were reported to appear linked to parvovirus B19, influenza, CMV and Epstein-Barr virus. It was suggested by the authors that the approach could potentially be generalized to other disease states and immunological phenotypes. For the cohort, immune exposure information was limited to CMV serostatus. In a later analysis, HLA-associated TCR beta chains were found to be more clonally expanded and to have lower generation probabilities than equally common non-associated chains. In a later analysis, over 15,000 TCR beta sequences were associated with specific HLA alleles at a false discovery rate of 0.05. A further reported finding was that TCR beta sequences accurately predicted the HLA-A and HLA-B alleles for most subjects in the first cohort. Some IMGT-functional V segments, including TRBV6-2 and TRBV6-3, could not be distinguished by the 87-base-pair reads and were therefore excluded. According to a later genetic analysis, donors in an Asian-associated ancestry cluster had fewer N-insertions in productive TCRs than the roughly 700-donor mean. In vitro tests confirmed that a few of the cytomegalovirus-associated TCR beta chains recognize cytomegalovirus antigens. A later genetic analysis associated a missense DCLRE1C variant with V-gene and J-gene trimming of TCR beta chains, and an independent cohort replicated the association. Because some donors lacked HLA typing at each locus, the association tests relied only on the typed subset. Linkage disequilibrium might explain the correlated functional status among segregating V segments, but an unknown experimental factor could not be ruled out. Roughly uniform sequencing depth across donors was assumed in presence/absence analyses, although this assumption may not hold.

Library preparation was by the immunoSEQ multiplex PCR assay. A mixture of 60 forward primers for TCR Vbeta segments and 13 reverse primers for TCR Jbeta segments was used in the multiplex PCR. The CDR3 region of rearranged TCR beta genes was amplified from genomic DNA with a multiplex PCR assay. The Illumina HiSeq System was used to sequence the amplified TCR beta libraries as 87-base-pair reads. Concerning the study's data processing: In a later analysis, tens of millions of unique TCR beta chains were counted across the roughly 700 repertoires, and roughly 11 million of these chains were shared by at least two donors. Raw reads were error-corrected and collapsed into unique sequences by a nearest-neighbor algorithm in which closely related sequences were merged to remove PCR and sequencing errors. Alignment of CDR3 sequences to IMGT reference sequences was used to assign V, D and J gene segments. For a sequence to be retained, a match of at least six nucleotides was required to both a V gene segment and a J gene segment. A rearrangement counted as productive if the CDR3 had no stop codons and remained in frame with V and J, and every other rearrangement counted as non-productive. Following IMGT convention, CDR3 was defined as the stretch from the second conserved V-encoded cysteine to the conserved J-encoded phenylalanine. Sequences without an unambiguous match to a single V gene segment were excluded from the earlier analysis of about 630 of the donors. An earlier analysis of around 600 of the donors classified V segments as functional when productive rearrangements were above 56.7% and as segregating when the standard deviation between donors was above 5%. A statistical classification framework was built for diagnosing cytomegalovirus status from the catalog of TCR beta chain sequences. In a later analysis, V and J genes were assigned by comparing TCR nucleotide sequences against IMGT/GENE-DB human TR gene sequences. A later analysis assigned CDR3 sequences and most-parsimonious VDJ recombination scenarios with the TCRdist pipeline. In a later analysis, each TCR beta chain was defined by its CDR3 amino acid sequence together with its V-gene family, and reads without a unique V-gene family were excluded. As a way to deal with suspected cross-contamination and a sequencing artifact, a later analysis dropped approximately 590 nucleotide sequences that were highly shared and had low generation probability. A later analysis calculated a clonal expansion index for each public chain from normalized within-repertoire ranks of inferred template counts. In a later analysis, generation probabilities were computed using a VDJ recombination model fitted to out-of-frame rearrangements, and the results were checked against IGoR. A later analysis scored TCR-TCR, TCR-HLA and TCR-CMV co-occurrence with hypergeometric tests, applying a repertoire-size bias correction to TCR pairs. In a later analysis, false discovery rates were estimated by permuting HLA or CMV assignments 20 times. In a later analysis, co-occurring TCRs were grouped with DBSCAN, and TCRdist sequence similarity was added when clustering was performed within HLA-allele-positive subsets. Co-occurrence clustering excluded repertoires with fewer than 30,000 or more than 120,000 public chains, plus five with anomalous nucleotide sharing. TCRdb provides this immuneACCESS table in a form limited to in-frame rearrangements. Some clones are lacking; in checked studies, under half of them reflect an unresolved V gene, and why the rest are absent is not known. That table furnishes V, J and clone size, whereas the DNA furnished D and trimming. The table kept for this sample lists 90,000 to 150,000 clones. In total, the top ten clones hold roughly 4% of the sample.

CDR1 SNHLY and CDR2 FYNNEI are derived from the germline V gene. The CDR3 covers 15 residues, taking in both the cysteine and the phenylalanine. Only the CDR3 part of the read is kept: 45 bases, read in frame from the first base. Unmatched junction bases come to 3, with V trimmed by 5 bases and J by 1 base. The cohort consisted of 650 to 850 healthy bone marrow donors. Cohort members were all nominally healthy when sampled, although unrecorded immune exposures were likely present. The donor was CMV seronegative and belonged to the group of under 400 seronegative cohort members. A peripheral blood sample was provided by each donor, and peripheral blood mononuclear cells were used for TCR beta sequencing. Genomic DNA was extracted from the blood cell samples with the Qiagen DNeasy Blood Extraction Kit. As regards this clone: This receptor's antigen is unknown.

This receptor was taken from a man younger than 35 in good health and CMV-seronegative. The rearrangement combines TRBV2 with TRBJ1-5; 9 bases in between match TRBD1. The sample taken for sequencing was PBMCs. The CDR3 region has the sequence CASSNRGQSNQPQHF. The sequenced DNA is TGTGCCAGCAGTAACAGGGGGCAAAGCAATCAGCCCCAGCATTTT.